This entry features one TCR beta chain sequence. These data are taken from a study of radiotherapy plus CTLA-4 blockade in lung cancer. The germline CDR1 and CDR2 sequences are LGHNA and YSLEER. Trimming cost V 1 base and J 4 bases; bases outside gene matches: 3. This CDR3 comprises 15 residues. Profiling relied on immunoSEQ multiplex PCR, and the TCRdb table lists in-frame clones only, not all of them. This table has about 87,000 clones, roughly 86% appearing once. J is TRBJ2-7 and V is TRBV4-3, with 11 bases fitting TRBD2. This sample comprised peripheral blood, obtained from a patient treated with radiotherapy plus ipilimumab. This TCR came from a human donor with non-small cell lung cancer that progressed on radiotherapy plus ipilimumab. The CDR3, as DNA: TGCGCCAGCAGCCAAGTAGCGGGAGGGCCTTACGAGCAGTACTTC. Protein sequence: CASSQVAGGPYEQYF.